These 16 T cell receptor beta chains share one sample of origin, sequenced in a study of early T cells in non-severe SARS-CoV-2 infection. TCRdb called the 5' RACE reads again in MiXCR, with one record for every CDR3 protein. The sample yields roughly 120,000 distinct CDR3 sequences, roughly an eighth seen once. The sequences come from whole blood, collected at baseline. Receptor source: an adult who was a healthcare worker with PCR-confirmed SARS-CoV-2 infection or an uninfected control (not recorded which).

This clonotype was seen ten or more times. At one boundary the junction diverges from the germline segment, which might be a read error. The chain combines TRBV12-3 or TRBV12-4 with TRBJ2-7; 7 bases agree with TRBD2. The CDR3 is 12 residues long. This chain's CDR3 is CASSLAGYEQYF. The CDR3, as DNA: TGTGCCAGCAGCTTAGCGGGTTACGAGCAGTACTTC.

There are a few counts of this clonotype. This chain joins TRBV28 and TRBJ2-7; D might be TRBD1 or TRBD2, each matching 5 bases. Germline V lookup: CDR1 MDHEN, CDR2 SYDVKM. The V end was cut by 6 bases, the J end by 2 bases, with 17 bases between. The CDR3 sequence is 15 residues long. CDR3 in DNA: TGTGCCAGCAGACCCTCCGGGACGGTAACCTACGAGCAGTACTTC. It translates to CASRPSGTVTYEQYF.

This clonotype was seen a few times. This rearrangement joins TRBV21-1 to TRBJ2-7; the D call TRBD1 from the table was never checked on the DNA. TRBV21-1 is classified as a pseudogene. CDR3 size: 15 residues. The CDR3 loop reads CASSKSGHALWEQYF. The CDR3 bases are TGTGCCAGCAGCAAATCGGGTCACGCCCTGTGGGAGCAGTACTTC.

The rearrangement joins TRBV3-1 to TRBJ1-4; D not certain. From germline, CDR1 is LGHDT and CDR2 YNNKEL (reference sequence). The CDR3 length is 13 residues. Trimming shortened V by 1 base and J by 8 bases, and 8 bases separated the two germline ends. The CDR3 reads CASSQGVPEKLFF. The CDR3 bases are TGTGCCAGCAGCCAAGGGGTACCGGAAAAACTGTTTTTT.

This clonotype has just a few counts. The rearrangement links TRBV7-6 to TRBJ2-6; 7 nucleotides line up with TRBD2. Germline CDR1 SGHVS, CDR2 FNYEAQ. CDR3 length equals 20 residues. The trim removed 2 bases at V and 0 bases at J, leaving 13 bases unmatched. Written as DNA, the CDR3 is TGTGCCAGCAGCTTAAAGTCGGCGGGGGACGTCTCCTCTGGGGCCAACGTCCTGACTTTC. This translates into CASSLKSAGDVSSGANVLTF.

This clonotype was found many times. The chain links TRBV7-9 to TRBJ1-5, with D possibly matching TRBD1 (5 bases). CDR3 length: 15 residues. V was trimmed by 1 base and J by 0 bases, leaving 7 bases between them. Germline CDR1 and CDR2: SEHNR and FQNEAQ (reference sequence). The CDR3 region is CASSLGGYSNQPQHF. The CDR3 DNA follows: TGTGCCAGCAGCTTAGGGGGCTATAGCAATCAGCCCCAGCATTTT. Complete variable domain (other parts from reference TRBV7-9 and TRBJ1-5): DTGVSQNPRHKITKRGQNVTFRCDPISEHNRLYWYRQTLGQGPEFLTYFQNEAQLEKSRLLSDRFSAERPKGSFSTLEIQRTEQGDSAMYLCASSLGGYSNQPQHFGDGTRLSIL.

This clonotype was picked up many times. The J gene is TRBJ1-1, the V gene TRBV28; no reliable D call. Germline V gene lookup returns CDR1 MDHEN and CDR2 SYDVKM. The CDR3 covers 14 residues. The V end was cut by 2 bases, the J end by 0 bases, with 7 bases between. CDR3 in DNA: TGTGCCAGCAGTTTAGGGGTAATGAACACTGAAGCTTTCTTT. Translating gives CASSLGVMNTEAFF. The complete variable domain, with remaining parts taken from reference TRBV28 and TRBJ1-1, reads DVKVTQSSRYLVKRTGEKVFLECVQDMDHENMFWYRQDPGLGLRLIYFSYDVKMKEKGDIPEGYSVSREKKERFSLILESASTNQTSMYLCASSLGVMNTEAFFGQGTRLTVV.

J is TRBJ1-5 and V is TRBV7-9; 8 nucleotides align to TRBD1. J gave up 2 bases and V 6 bases, and 6 bases lay outside the gene matches. The CDR3 spans 15 residues. The germline V gene encodes CDR1 SEHNR and CDR2 FQNEAQ (reference sequence). The CDR3 DNA follows: TGTGCCAGCAGTGCCGGGACAGGAGGCAATCAGCCCCAGCATTTT. It yields the protein CASSAGTGGNQPQHF. The full variable domain, with the rest looked up from reference TRBV7-9 and TRBJ1-5, is DTGVSQNPRHKITKRGQNVTFRCDPISEHNRLYWYRQTLGQGPEFLTYFQNEAQLEKSRLLSDRFSAERPKGSFSTLEIQRTEQGDSAMYLCASSAGTGGNQPQHFGDGTRLSIL.

V is TRBV7-9 and J is TRBJ1-2, with D possibly matching TRBD1 (5 bases). Germline V gene lookup returns CDR1 SEHNR and CDR2 FQNEAQ (reference sequence). The CDR3 is 14 residues long. Trimming pared 1 base from V and 4 bases from J, leaving 10 bases between. The CDR3: CASSLGTPAYGYTF. In DNA form, the CDR3 reads TGTGCCAGCAGCTTAGGGACACCAGCCTATGGCTACACCTTC.

V is TRBV29-1 and J is TRBJ1-4; D not certain. The germline CDR1 and CDR2 sequences are SQVTM and ANQGSEA. Trimming pared 7 bases from V and 2 bases from J, leaving 14 bases between. The length of the CDR3 is 14 residues. The CDR3 coding sequence is TGCAGCGCCCTGCTGGGCGTCACTAATGAAAAACTGTTTTTT. Translation: CSALLGVTNEKLFF.

The chain employs TRBV12-3 or TRBV12-4 and TRBJ1-1; 7 bases map to TRBD1. The CDR3 contains 13 residues. Unmatched junction bases numbered 3, after V lost 7 bases and J lost 1 base. This CDR3 reads CASNRQGNTEAFF. CDR3 sequence (DNA): TGTGCCAGCAACAGACAGGGGAACACTGAAGCTTTCTTT.

This clonotype came up many times. The CDR3 DNA follows: TGCAGTGCTAGAGCGTGGCGCTCGAGCTCCTACAATGAGCAGTTCTTC. This gives the protein CSARAWRSSSYNEQFF. The gene calls are TRBV20-1 and TRBJ2-1; D is unresolved. V dropped 1 base and J dropped 0 bases, with 13 bases sitting between them. The germline V gene has CDR1 DFQATT and CDR2 SNEGSKA (reference sequence). The CDR3 spans 16 residues.

With respect to this clonotype: Mismatch with germline at one junction end may stem from a read error. This chain connects TRBV11-2 to TRBJ2-7; D unresolved. The CDR3 contains 13 residues. Per germline, CDR1 SGHAT and CDR2 FQNNGV. The CDR3 nucleotides are TGTGCCAGTAGCTCTTACTCCTACGAAGAGCAGTACTTC. It encodes CASSSYSYEEQYF.

This clonotype was counted only a few times. The rearrangement uses TRBV6-5 and TRBJ2-5; perhaps TRBD1 as D (5 bases). The germline CDR1 and CDR2 sequences are MNHEY and SVGAGI. V gave up 2 bases and J gave up 5 bases, with 12 bases separating them. There are 14 residues in the CDR3. The CDR3 spells CASSYSPRGETQYF. CDR3 in DNA: TGTGCCAGCAGTTACAGCCCAAGGGGCGAGACCCAGTACTTC.

The table lists this clonotype with many counts. The chain recombines TRBV11-2 with TRBJ2-3; 10 bases are a match to TRBD2. The germline gives CDR1 SGHAT, CDR2 FQNNGV. This CDR3 is built from 19 residues. V lost 2 bases, J lost 2 bases, and 13 bases stayed unmatched. CDR3 residues: CASSLRRRLAGANTDTQYF. The CDR3 DNA is TGTGCCAGCAGCTTAAGGAGAAGGCTAGCGGGGGCCAACACAGATACGCAGTATTTT.

The CDR3 DNA sequence: TGTGCCAGCAGCTTTCCCGGGACAAAGAGCACAGATACGCAGTATTTT. Its protein product is CASSFPGTKSTDTQYF. The V call is TRBV5-4, the J call TRBJ2-3; D may be TRBD1 (6 bases). Germline V gene lookup returns CDR1 SGHNT and CDR2 YYREEE (reference sequence). The CDR3 runs 16 residues. Trimming shortened V by 2 bases and J by 0 bases, and 13 bases separated the two germline ends.